Listed below are T cell receptor beta chains from one sample, sequenced in a study of OX40 agonist ivuxolimab in advanced cancers. Produced via immunoSEQ multiplex PCR; TCRdb's table is partial and in-frame only. Altogether 65,000 to 85,000 clones are present, about 89% being singletons, with the ten largest covering roughly 2%. This sample comprised CD4+ or CD8+ T cells sorted from blood, obtained in a trial of the OX40 agonist ivuxolimab. The source is an adult with an advanced solid tumor such as melanoma, head and neck, liver or kidney cancer. Both conserved end residues are part of each CDR3. Fields, in order: CDR3 DNA, CDR3 protein, J gene, clone size, V gene, D gene. D genes are given only for firm matches. Size is omitted from some rows. Given values are once, few, many or a class for expanded clones.

CDR3 DNA: TGTGCCAGCAGTGAAAAGGGGTCGACAGATACGCAGTATTTT; CDR3 protein: CASSEKGSTDTQYF; J gene: TRBJ2-3; clone size: .; V gene: TRBV6-1; D gene: .
CDR3 DNA: TGTGCCAGTAGTATAGATGATCGCCGGTCCAGTGGCTACACCTTC; CDR3 protein: CASSIDDRRSSGYTF; J gene: TRBJ1-2; clone size: .; V gene: TRBV19; D gene: .
CDR3 DNA: TGTGCCAGCAGTGAGGAGACAGGGCGCACCTATGGCTACACCTTC; CDR3 protein: CASSEETGRTYGYTF; J gene: TRBJ1-2; clone size: .; V gene: TRBV6-1; D gene: TRBD1
CDR3 DNA: TGTGCCAGCAACCCTGGAGGGGACCTCTATGGCTACACCTTC; CDR3 protein: CASNPGGDLYGYTF; J gene: TRBJ1-2; clone size: .; V gene: TRBV28; D gene: .
CDR3 DNA: TGCGCCAGCAGCCCGGGACAGATCAACACCGGGGAGCTGTTTTTT; CDR3 protein: CASSPGQINTGELFF; J gene: TRBJ2-2; clone size: .; V gene: TRBV4-1; D gene: TRBD1
CDR3 DNA: TGTGCCAGCAGTTACGCCCTCCGGAACACTGAAGCTTTCTTT; CDR3 protein: CASSYALRNTEAFF; J gene: TRBJ1-1; clone size: .; V gene: TRBV6-5; D gene: .
CDR3 DNA: TGTGCCAGCAGTTACGAGCGGGAGATCAAGGGGACGCAGTATTTT; CDR3 protein: CASSYEREIKGTQYF; J gene: TRBJ2-3; clone size: .; V gene: TRBV6-5; D gene: TRBD2
CDR3 DNA: TGCGCCAGCAGCTTGTCGGGCCGAAACAATGGCTACACCTTC; CDR3 protein: CASSLSGRNNGYTF; J gene: TRBJ1-2; clone size: .; V gene: TRBV5-1; D gene: .
CDR3 DNA: TGTGCCAGCACCTTAAACCCCGACTTCGAAGGCTACACCTTC; CDR3 protein: CASTLNPDFEGYTF; J gene: TRBJ1-2; clone size: .; V gene: TRBV6-6; D gene: .
CDR3 DNA: TGTGCCAGCAGCCATTATCGTGTCGGGACCGGGTACGAGCAGTACTTC; CDR3 protein: CASSHYRVGTGYEQYF; J gene: TRBJ2-7; clone size: once; V gene: TRBV27; D gene: .
CDR3 DNA: TGTGCCAGCTCACCGACAGGGTTTCGGGCAAGTCAGCCCCAGCATTTT; CDR3 protein: CASSPTGFRASQPQHF; J gene: TRBJ1-5; clone size: .; V gene: TRBV18; D gene: TRBD1
CDR3 DNA: TGTGCCGCGGGACTGAGCAATCAGCCCCAGCATTTT; CDR3 protein: CAAGLSNQPQHF; J gene: TRBJ1-5; clone size: .; V gene: TRBV19; D gene: .
CDR3 DNA: TGTGCCAGCAGCGTAGGATTCTGGAATTCACCCCTCCACTTT; CDR3 protein: CASSVGFWNSPLHF; J gene: TRBJ1-6; clone size: .; V gene: TRBV9; D gene: .
CDR3 DNA: TGCGCCAGCAGCCCCCCCGAGTTAGTGGCCTATGGCTACACCTTC; CDR3 protein: CASSPPELVAYGYTF; J gene: TRBJ1-2; clone size: .; V gene: TRBV4-1; D gene: .
CDR3 DNA: TGTGCCAGCAGCTTGGGGGCTAGCGGGGGAGAGTACTTC; CDR3 protein: CASSLGASGGEYF; J gene: TRBJ2-7; clone size: once; V gene: TRBV5-4; D gene: TRBD2
CDR3 DNA: TGTGCCAGCAGCTGGGGACGGATGAGCAATCAGCCCCAGCATTTT; CDR3 protein: CASSWGRMSNQPQHF; J gene: TRBJ1-5; clone size: .; V gene: TRBV7-9; D gene: .
CDR3 DNA: TGCAGCGTTACCCCCAGGGGCGGGAAAGAAAAACTGTTTTTT; CDR3 protein: CSVTPRGGKEKLFF; J gene: TRBJ1-4; clone size: .; V gene: TRBV29-1; D gene: .
CDR3 DNA: TGTGCCAGCAGTGAATCTTTCGGCAGGGCCGATGAGCAGTTCTTC; CDR3 protein: CASSESFGRADEQFF; J gene: TRBJ2-1; clone size: .; V gene: TRBV25-1; D gene: .
CDR3 DNA: TGCAGCGTTTTTGGGACAGGAGGCTACACCTTC; CDR3 protein: CSVFGTGGYTF; J gene: TRBJ1-2; clone size: .; V gene: TRBV29-1; D gene: TRBD1
CDR3 DNA: TGTGCCAGCAGCCCCCCGCCTAGGGGGCTGGGCAATTCACCCCTCCACTTT; CDR3 protein: CASSPPPRGLGNSPLHF; J gene: TRBJ1-6; clone size: .; V gene: TRBV7-9; D gene: TRBD1
CDR3 DNA: TGTGCCAGCAGTGTTAACAGATTTAACACCGGGGAGCTGTTTTTT; CDR3 protein: CASSVNRFNTGELFF; J gene: TRBJ2-2; clone size: .; V gene: TRBV25-1; D gene: .
CDR3 DNA: TGTGCCAGCAGCCAAGACAGAGGGGTTGGAGAGCAGTTCTTC; CDR3 protein: CASSQDRGVGEQFF; J gene: TRBJ2-1; clone size: once; V gene: TRBV14; D gene: .
CDR3 DNA: TGTGCCAGCAGCAGTGAACAGGGGGCAGATACGCAGTATTTT; CDR3 protein: CASSSEQGADTQYF; J gene: TRBJ2-3; clone size: .; V gene: TRBV7-2; D gene: TRBD1
CDR3 DNA: TGTGCCAGCAGCCCTGGGAATGGACCTTACAATGAGCAGTTCTTC; CDR3 protein: CASSPGNGPYNEQFF; J gene: TRBJ2-1; clone size: .; V gene: TRBV5-4; D gene: .
CDR3 DNA: TGTGCCAGCAGCTTAGCCGACAGTGGGGCAGGCGAGCAGTACTTC; CDR3 protein: CASSLADSGAGEQYF; J gene: TRBJ2-7; clone size: .; V gene: TRBV7-8; D gene: .
CDR3 DNA: TGTGCCAGCAGTGAAGCGAGGAATAGCGGGAGAGGAGAGACCCAGTACTTC; CDR3 protein: CASSEARNSGRGETQYF; J gene: TRBJ2-5; clone size: .; V gene: TRBV6-1; D gene: TRBD2
CDR3 DNA: TGTGCCATCAGTGAAGGCAGGGAGGACGGCTACACCTTC; CDR3 protein: CAISEGREDGYTF; J gene: TRBJ1-2; clone size: .; V gene: TRBV10-3; D gene: .
CDR3 DNA: TGTGCCAGCGAAAGGACGAACGGTCTTATGACTGGGGCTTTCTTT; CDR3 protein: CASERTNGLMTGAFF; J gene: TRBJ1-1; clone size: once; V gene: TRBV2; D gene: .
CDR3 DNA: TGTGCCAGCAGCCCAGGACCGGGACAGGGGAGCAATGAGCAGTTCTTC; CDR3 protein: CASSPGPGQGSNEQFF; J gene: TRBJ2-1; clone size: .; V gene: TRBV7-8; D gene: TRBD1
CDR3 DNA: TGCGCCAGCAGCTTGGACCCGGGTTCGAACACTGAAGCTTTCTTT; CDR3 protein: CASSLDPGSNTEAFF; J gene: TRBJ1-1; clone size: .; V gene: TRBV5-1; D gene: .
CDR3 DNA: TGTGCCAGCAGCTTTTGGCGGCTAGCGGGGACCCGAGGTATGTTCTTC; CDR3 protein: CASSFWRLAGTRGMFF; J gene: TRBJ2-1; clone size: .; V gene: TRBV5-6; D gene: TRBD2
CDR3 DNA: TGCAGCGCGCGCAAGGAATTTGGGGAAAAACTGTTTTTT; CDR3 protein: CSARKEFGEKLFF; J gene: TRBJ1-4; clone size: .; V gene: TRBV29-1; D gene: .
CDR3 DNA: TGTGCCAGCAGACTGGGGCCTGGCGTAGGCGAGCAGTACTTC; CDR3 protein: CASRLGPGVGEQYF; J gene: TRBJ2-7; clone size: .; V gene: TRBV5-4; D gene: .
CDR3 DNA: TGTGCTAGTGGTTTGGTACTAGGCAACAACTATGGCTACACCTTC; CDR3 protein: CASGLVLGNNYGYTF; J gene: TRBJ1-2; clone size: .; V gene: TRBV12-5; D gene: .
CDR3 DNA: TGTGCCAGCAGCTTGTTTGTCACACAGCCCCCGGATACGCAGTATTTT; CDR3 protein: CASSLFVTQPPDTQYF; J gene: TRBJ2-3; clone size: .; V gene: TRBV5-5; D gene: .
CDR3 DNA: TGTGCCAGCAGTCCCCCGGGTGTAAGGGAAAAACTGTTTTTT; CDR3 protein: CASSPPGVREKLFF; J gene: TRBJ1-4; clone size: .; V gene: TRBV6-5; D gene: .
CDR3 DNA: TGTGCCAGCAGCCCGGGACTGAACACCGGGGAGCTGTTTTTT; CDR3 protein: CASSPGLNTGELFF; J gene: TRBJ2-2; clone size: .; V gene: TRBV5-8; D gene: .
CDR3 DNA: TGCGCCAGCACCCCGGGACAGTTAACAGATACGCAGTATTTT; CDR3 protein: CASTPGQLTDTQYF; J gene: TRBJ2-3; clone size: .; V gene: TRBV5-1; D gene: TRBD1
CDR3 DNA: TGTGCCAGCAGCGTAGCGGGACAGGGAGGAAACACCATATATTTT; CDR3 protein: CASSVAGQGGNTIYF; J gene: TRBJ1-3; clone size: .; V gene: TRBV9; D gene: TRBD1
CDR3 DNA: TGCGCCAGCAGCCCCCGGGACACCTCCTACGAGCAGTACTTC; CDR3 protein: CASSPRDTSYEQYF; J gene: TRBJ2-7; clone size: .; V gene: TRBV4-1; D gene: .
CDR3 DNA: TGTGCCAGCAGCTCCAGCGGGGGGTACGCCGGGGAGCTGTTTTTT; CDR3 protein: CASSSSGGYAGELFF; J gene: TRBJ2-2; clone size: .; V gene: TRBV5-4; D gene: TRBD2
CDR3 DNA: TGTGCCAGCAGTGAGGGGACAGGGGCGAGCTATGGCTACACCTTC; CDR3 protein: CASSEGTGASYGYTF; J gene: TRBJ1-2; clone size: .; V gene: TRBV6-4; D gene: TRBD1
CDR3 DNA: TGTGCCAGCAGACGGACAGCAGCCTCTGGAAACACCATATATTTT; CDR3 protein: CASRRTAASGNTIYF; J gene: TRBJ1-3; clone size: .; V gene: TRBV6-6; D gene: .
CDR3 DNA: TGTGCCAGCAGCTTGGGCAGGGAAGCTTTCTTT; CDR3 protein: CASSLGREAFF; J gene: TRBJ1-1; clone size: few; V gene: TRBV7-9; D gene: .
CDR3 DNA: TGTGCCAGCAGCTTCGGCTTTTTGGACAGGGGGCGTCAAGAGACCCAGTACTTC; CDR3 protein: CASSFGFLDRGRQETQYF; J gene: TRBJ2-5; clone size: .; V gene: TRBV7-2; D gene: TRBD1
CDR3 DNA: TGTGCCAGCAGTAACGGACAGGTTTATAGCAATCAGCCCCAGCATTTT; CDR3 protein: CASSNGQVYSNQPQHF; J gene: TRBJ1-5; clone size: .; V gene: TRBV6-6; D gene: TRBD1
CDR3 DNA: TGTGCCAGCAGTTTTCCTTTGAACACTGAAGCTTTCTTT; CDR3 protein: CASSFPLNTEAFF; J gene: TRBJ1-1; clone size: .; V gene: TRBV28; D gene: .
CDR3 DNA: TGTGCCACCAGCAGAGAGGAGGGGCAGGATGGGGCCAACGTCCTGACTTTC; CDR3 protein: CATSREEGQDGANVLTF; J gene: TRBJ2-6; clone size: .; V gene: TRBV15; D gene: .
CDR3 DNA: TGTGCCAGCAGCCAAAACGTCGATACGCAGTATTTT; CDR3 protein: CASSQNVDTQYF; J gene: TRBJ2-3; clone size: once; V gene: TRBV7-2; D gene: .
CDR3 DNA: TGCGCCAGCAGCCAAGTCGCCGCGGAAGAGACCCAGTACTTC; CDR3 protein: CASSQVAAEETQYF; J gene: TRBJ2-5; clone size: once; V gene: TRBV4-1; D gene: .
CDR3 DNA: TGTGCCAGCAGCTTGGTTTCAGGGGTGGGCACAGATACGCAGTATTTT; CDR3 protein: CASSLVSGVGTDTQYF; J gene: TRBJ2-3; clone size: .; V gene: TRBV5-8; D gene: .